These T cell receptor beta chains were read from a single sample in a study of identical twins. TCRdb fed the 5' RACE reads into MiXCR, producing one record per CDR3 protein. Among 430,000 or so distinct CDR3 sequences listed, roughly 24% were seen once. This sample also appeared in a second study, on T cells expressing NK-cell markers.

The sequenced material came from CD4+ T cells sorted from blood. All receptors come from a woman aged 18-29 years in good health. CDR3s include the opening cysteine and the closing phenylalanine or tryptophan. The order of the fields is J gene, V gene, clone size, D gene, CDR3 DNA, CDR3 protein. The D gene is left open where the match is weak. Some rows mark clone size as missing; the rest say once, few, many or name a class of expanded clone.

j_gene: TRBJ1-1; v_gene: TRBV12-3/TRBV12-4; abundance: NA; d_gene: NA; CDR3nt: TGTGCCAGCACCACGAGAAGGGTCAGCACTGAAGCTTTCTTT; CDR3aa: CASTTRRVSTEAFF
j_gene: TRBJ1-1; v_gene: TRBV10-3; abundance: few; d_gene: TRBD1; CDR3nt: TGTGCCATCAGTGAAAGGGGGCTGGATGAAGCTTTCTTT; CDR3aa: CAISERGLDEAFF
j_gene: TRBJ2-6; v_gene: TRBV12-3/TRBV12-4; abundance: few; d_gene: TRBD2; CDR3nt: TGTGCCAGCAGACAAGCGGGGACTGGGGCCAACGTCCTGACTTTC; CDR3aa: CASRQAGTGANVLTF
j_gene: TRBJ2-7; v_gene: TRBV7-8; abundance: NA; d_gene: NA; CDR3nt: TGTGCCACCTCAACCCGGTTGGTTTACGAGCAGTACTTC; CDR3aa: CATSTRLVYEQYF
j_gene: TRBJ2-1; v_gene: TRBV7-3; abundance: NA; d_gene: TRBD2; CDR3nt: TGTGCCAGCAGCTTAACGCGGGGGAACAATGAGCAGTTCTTC; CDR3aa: CASSLTRGNNEQFF
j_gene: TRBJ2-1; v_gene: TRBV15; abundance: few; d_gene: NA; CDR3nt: TGTGCCACCAGCAGAGATCGGTGGGGAAATGAGCAGTTCTTC; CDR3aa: CATSRDRWGNEQFF
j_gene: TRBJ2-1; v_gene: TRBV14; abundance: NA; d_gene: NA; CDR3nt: TGTGCCAGCAGCCTCTACAGGGTGGGCCGGGATGAGCAGTTCTTC; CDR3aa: CASSLYRVGRDEQFF
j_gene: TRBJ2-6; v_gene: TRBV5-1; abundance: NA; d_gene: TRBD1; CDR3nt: TGCGCCAGCAGCATAGGGGGCGCTGGGGCCAACGTCCTGACTTTC; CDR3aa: CASSIGGAGANVLTF
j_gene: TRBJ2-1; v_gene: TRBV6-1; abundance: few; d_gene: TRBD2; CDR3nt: TGTGCCAGCAGTCCCCGACTAGCGGGAGGGCCGGAGCAGTTCTTC; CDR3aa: CASSPRLAGGPEQFF
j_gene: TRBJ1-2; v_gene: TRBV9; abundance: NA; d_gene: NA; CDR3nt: TGTGCCAGCAGCGTAGGAGGACGTTCCTATGGCTACACCTTC; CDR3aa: CASSVGGRSYGYTF
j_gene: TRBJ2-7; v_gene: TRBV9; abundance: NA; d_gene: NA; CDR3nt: TGTGCCAGCAGCGTAGTTTCCGCGAGCCTACGGGACGAGCAGTACTTC; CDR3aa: CASSVVSASLRDEQYF
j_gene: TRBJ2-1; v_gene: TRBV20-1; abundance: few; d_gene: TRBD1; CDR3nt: TGCAGTGTTCCAAGGACAGGGACCAATTTGGGGCAGTTCTTC; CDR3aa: CSVPRTGTNLGQFF
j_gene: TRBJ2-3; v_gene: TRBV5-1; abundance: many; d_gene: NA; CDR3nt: TGCGCCAGCAGCCCGGCTAGCACAGATACGCAGTATTTT; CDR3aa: CASSPASTDTQYF
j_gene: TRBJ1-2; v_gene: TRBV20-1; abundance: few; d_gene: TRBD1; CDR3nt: TGCAGTGCTAGAGATACAGGACAGGGGGACTATGGCTACACCTTC; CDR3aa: CSARDTGQGDYGYTF
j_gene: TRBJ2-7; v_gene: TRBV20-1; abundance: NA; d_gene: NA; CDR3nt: TGCAGTGCTAGACGAGGGGACGAGCAGTACTTC; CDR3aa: CSARRGDEQYF
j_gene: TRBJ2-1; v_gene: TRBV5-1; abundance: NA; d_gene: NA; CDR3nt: TGCGCCAGCAGCCACGGGCCGGAGCAGTTCTTC; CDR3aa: CASSHGPEQFF
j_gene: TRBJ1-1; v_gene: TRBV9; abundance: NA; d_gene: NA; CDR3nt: TGTGCCAGCAGCGCCAAAGGGACCTCGGGAACTGAAGCTTTCTTT; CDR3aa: CASSAKGTSGTEAFF
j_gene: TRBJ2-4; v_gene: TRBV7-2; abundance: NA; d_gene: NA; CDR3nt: TGTGACAGCAGCTCTCCCGGGACAACGGACATTCAGTACTTC; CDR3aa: CDSSSPGTTDIQYF
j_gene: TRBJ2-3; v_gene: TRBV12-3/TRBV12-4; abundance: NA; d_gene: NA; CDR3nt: TGTGCCAGCAGGGCGGGACAGTTCACAGATACGCAGTATTTT; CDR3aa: CASRAGQFTDTQYF
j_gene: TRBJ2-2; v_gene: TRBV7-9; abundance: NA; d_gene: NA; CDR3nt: TGTGCCAGCGGCTCAATTTGGGCCCCCAACGGGGAGCTGTTTTTT; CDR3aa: CASGSIWAPNGELFF
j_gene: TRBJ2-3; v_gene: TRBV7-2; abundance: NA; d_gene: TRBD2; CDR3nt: TGTGCCAGCAGCCGCACTAGCGGCCCCGATACGCAGTATTTT; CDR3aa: CASSRTSGPDTQYF